The rows below give T cell receptor beta chains drawn from one sample of a study of response to subunit inactivated influenza vaccine. From the RT-PCR reads, TCRdb called clonotypes with MiXCR, one entry per CDR3 protein. The sample yields about 310,000 distinct CDR3 sequences, around 20% seen once. Sequenced here: PBMCs from blood, sampled 21 months after vaccination. These receptor sequences come from a man between 50 and 75 years old who received an inactivated influenza vaccine. Both conserved end residues are part of each CDR3. D genes are given only for firm matches. A row's size may be missing; if present it is once, few, many or a size class.

d_gene,abundance,j_gene,v_gene,CDR3nt,CDR3aa
-,few,TRBJ1-1,TRBV30,TGTGCCTGGAGTACTGGGGGCTCAGGTGAAGCTTTCTTT,CAWSTGGSGEAFF
-,-,TRBJ2-7,TRBV20-1,TGCAGTGCTAGAGATCTCAGACTAGGGAATTCCTACGAGCAGTACTTC,CSARDLRLGNSYEQYF
TRBD1,many,TRBJ1-6,TRBV12-3/TRBV12-4,TGTGCCAGCAGCCCGACAGGGTACAATTCACCCCTCCACTTT,CASSPTGYNSPLHF
-,few,TRBJ1-1,TRBV7-9,TGTGCCAGCAGCTTCCCCTGGGGGGCGGGCACTGAAGCTTTCTTT,CASSFPWGAGTEAFF
-,many,TRBJ1-6,TRBV10-2,TGCGCCAGCACCCAGCCAGGGTCCAATTCACCCCTCCACTTT,CASTQPGSNSPLHF
-,-,TRBJ1-1,TRBV6-1,TGTGCCAGCACATGGGGGGCAATCGGATGGAACACTGAAGCTTTCTTT,CASTWGAIGWNTEAFF
TRBD2,-,TRBJ2-3,TRBV5-4,TGTGCCAGCAGCTTGGCGGCGGGGGTACCAGATACGCAGTATTTT,CASSLAAGVPDTQYF
TRBD2,few,TRBJ2-3,TRBV20-1,TGCAGTGCTAGATGGCCGCGGACTAGCGGGAGCACAGATACGCAGTATTTT,CSARWPRTSGSTDTQYF
TRBD1,few,TRBJ1-6,TRBV5-5,TGTGCCAGCAGCTATCGAATAGGGGGCAACTATAATTCACCCCTCCACTTT,CASSYRIGGNYNSPLHF
-,-,TRBJ2-5,TRBV25-1,TGTGCCAGCAGTGAATCCGGCAGGGGAAGGGAGACCCAGTACTTC,CASSESGRGRETQYF
-,many,TRBJ1-1,TRBV7-9,TGTGCCAGCAGCTTACAGGGTCTAACTGAAGCTTTCTTT,CASSLQGLTEAFF
-,few,TRBJ2-1,TRBV4-3,TGCGCCAGCAGCCGAGCAGGGTTCTTGTTCTTC,CASSRAGFLFF
-,few,TRBJ2-5,TRBV28,TGTGCCAGCACCGTAGAACCGGGGACGGAGACCCAGTACTTC,CASTVEPGTETQYF
TRBD1,-,TRBJ2-7,TRBV6-2/TRBV6-3,TGTGCCAGCAGAAAGACAGGGCTGGGGGAGCAGTACTTC,CASRKTGLGEQYF
-,few,TRBJ1-6,TRBV20-1,TGCAGTGCTAGAGATCGGTCAGGGACCAATTCACCCCTCCACTTT,CSARDRSGTNSPLHF
TRBD2,many,TRBJ2-5,TRBV11-2,TGTGCCAGCAGCTTAGTCGGAGGGGGGACTAGCGGGAAAGAGACCCAGTACTTC,CASSLVGGGTSGKETQYF
-,-,TRBJ2-2,TRBV4-3,TGCGCCAGCAGCCAAGGCGGGGCGTCCGGGGAGCTGTTTTTT,CASSQGGASGELFF
TRBD2,-,TRBJ2-7,TRBV7-2,TGTGCCAGCAGCTCTTCAGGTTCTCCGGGGGGGTCCTACGAGCAGTACTTC,CASSSSGSPGGSYEQYF
-,few,TRBJ2-1,TRBV28,TGTGCCAGCACCTCGCATGGTTCCTACAATGAGCAGTTCTTC,CASTSHGSYNEQFF
-,many,TRBJ1-1,TRBV19,TGTGCCAGTAGTACGGGAGGGGAACTGAACACTGAAGCTTTCTTT,CASSTGGELNTEAFF
-,-,TRBJ1-4,TRBV5-1,TGCGCCAGCAGCTTGGAGGACCGTGAAAAACTGTTTTTT,CASSLEDREKLFF
-,many,TRBJ2-7,TRBV11-2,TGTGCCAGCAGCTTTGGTAGTATCGACGAGCAGTACTTC,CASSFGSIDEQYF
-,-,TRBJ1-5,TRBV4-3,TGCGCCAGCAGCCAAGAGCGGTGGCAGCCCCAGCATTTT,CASSQERWQPQHF
TRBD2,-,TRBJ2-5,TRBV7-9,TGTGCCAGCAGCTTCCTTTTGGGGAGGGCCGGAGAGACCCAGTACTTC,CASSFLLGRAGETQYF
-,few,TRBJ1-5,TRBV30,TGTGCCTGGAGTAAAGGGATGAGCAATCAGCCCCAGCATTTT,CAWSKGMSNQPQHF
-,-,TRBJ1-2,TRBV5-6,TGTGCCAGCAGCTTGTCCCGACAGGACTCCTATGGCTACACCTTC,CASSLSRQDSYGYTF
-,-,TRBJ2-1,TRBV6-2/TRBV6-3,TGTGCCAGCAGTTACAAGCGTGGCGCCGGATGGGGCGAGCAGTTCTTC,CASSYKRGAGWGEQFF
-,-,TRBJ2-7,TRBV20-1,TGCAGTGCTAGCTGGCAGCCCCGCTACGAGCAGTACTTC,CSASWQPRYEQYF
-,few,TRBJ1-6,TRBV12-3/TRBV12-4,TGTGCCAGCAGTTTTAGCTCCTATAATTCACCCCTCCACTTT,CASSFSSYNSPLHF
-,-,TRBJ1-4,TRBV6-2/TRBV6-3,TGTGCCAGCAGTTACTCGTCCGGGTCGGATGGATCTTATGAAAAACTGTTTTTT,CASSYSSGSDGSYEKLFF
TRBD1,many,TRBJ1-6,TRBV25-1,TGTGCCAGCAGTGAACAACAGGGGACCTATAATTCACCCCTCCACTTT,CASSEQQGTYNSPLHF
TRBD1,-,TRBJ2-1,TRBV6-1,TGTGCCAGTAACCGGGACAGGGGGTCATATGAGCAGTTCTTC,CASNRDRGSYEQFF
-,-,TRBJ2-1,TRBV4-2,TGTGCCAGCAGCCAAGATATCATCAGGGGCTCCTACAATGAGCAGTTCTTC,CASSQDIIRGSYNEQFF
-,few,TRBJ1-5,TRBV6-5,TGTGCCAGCAGTTACTCGAACCGCGTAAATAGCAATCAGCCCCAGCATTTT,CASSYSNRVNSNQPQHF
TRBD2,-,TRBJ2-3,TRBV30,TGTGCCTACCGGGGACTAGTGGGAGATACGCAGTATTTT,CAYRGLVGDTQYF
-,-,TRBJ2-7,TRBV10-3,TGTGCCATCAGTGAGATTGTCGGGCCAGGCTACGAGCAGTACTTC,CAISEIVGPGYEQYF
-,few,TRBJ1-2,TRBV28,TGTGCCAGCAGCCCACAGACTGTAGCTAACTATGGCTACACCTTC,CASSPQTVANYGYTF
-,many,TRBJ1-5,TRBV25-1,TGTGCCAGCAGTGAAACGGGACACGGTCAGCCCCAGCATTTT,CASSETGHGQPQHF
TRBD2,-,TRBJ2-3,TRBV20-1,TGCAGTTCCCCCGGCGGGAGACACACAGATACGCAGTATTTT,CSSPGGRHTDTQYF
-,few,TRBJ1-1,TRBV5-1,TGCGCCAGCAGCTTGAATGAGAACACTGAAGCTTTCTTT,CASSLNENTEAFF
-,-,TRBJ2-2,TRBV20-1,TGCAGTGCTAGAGATCCTTACCGAGGGCCCCCGGGCACCGGGGAGCTGTTTTTT,CSARDPYRGPPGTGELFF
TRBD1,-,TRBJ2-3,TRBV3-1,TGTGCCAGCCAGGGGGCGAAGAATACGCAGTATTTT,CASQGAKNTQYF
-,-,TRBJ1-5,TRBV6-6,TGTGCCAGCAGTTACGCCTTAGGTGCGGAGCCCCAGCATTTT,CASSYALGAEPQHF